A single sample gave rise to the 2 T cell receptor beta chains below, sequenced in a study of blood T cell repertoires in COVID-19. Generated by immunoSEQ multiplex PCR, the TCRdb table keeps only in-frame clones and is missing some. Of 150,000 to 200,000 clones in the sample, 82% were seen once. Sequencing was carried out using peripheral blood. The receptors here all came from a woman aged 55-70 years with COVID-19, enrolled during active disease.

J is TRBJ1-5 and V is TRBV6-7, with a tentative D call TRBD1 (5 bases). TRBV6-7 is treated as an ORF (open reading frame) with a function not yet certain. V gave up 2 bases and J gave up 7 bases, with 12 bases separating them. The CDR3 is 14 amino acids. CDR3 region: CASSYQQGYQPQHF. CDR3 DNA sequence: TGTGCCAGCAGTTACCAGCAGGGATACCAGCCCCAGCATTTT.

The gene calls are TRBV7-2 and TRBJ2-4; 11 bases fit TRBD1. Germline V gives CDR1 SGHTA, CDR2 FQGNSA. The CDR3 runs to 18 residues. Unmatched junction bases numbered 9, after V lost 4 bases and J lost 1 base. This CDR3 reads CASSWFGQGATAKNIQYF. CDR3 sequence (DNA): TGTGCCAGCAGCTGGTTCGGACAGGGGGCGACGGCCAAAAACATTCAGTACTTC.